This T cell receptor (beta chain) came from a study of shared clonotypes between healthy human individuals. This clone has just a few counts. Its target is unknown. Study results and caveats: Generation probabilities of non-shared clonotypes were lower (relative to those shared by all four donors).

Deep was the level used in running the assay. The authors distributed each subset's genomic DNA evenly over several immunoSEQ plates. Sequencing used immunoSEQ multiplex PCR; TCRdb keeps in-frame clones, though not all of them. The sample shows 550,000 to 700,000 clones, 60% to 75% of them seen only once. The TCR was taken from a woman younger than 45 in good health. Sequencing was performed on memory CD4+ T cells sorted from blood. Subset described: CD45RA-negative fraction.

As DNA, the CDR3 is TGTGCCAGCAGACTGGGACAGACTGGGGCCAACGTCCTGACTTTC. Translated, it gives CASRLGQTGANVLTF. V and J are TRBV6-5 and TRBJ2-6; 7 nucleotides line up with TRBD1. The V segment lost 6 bases and the J segment 2 bases; nucleotides outside the gene matches: 4. Germline values: CDR1 MNHEY, CDR2 SVGAGI. The CDR3 is 15 residues long.